The source of this TCR beta chain is a study of blood T cell repertoires in COVID-19. Background on the study: Researchers got acute and convalescent COVID-19 samples from the United States, Italy and Spain. T cells, B-cell-depleted T cells, or PBMCs provided the cDNA or gDNA that served as material.

Authors' processing steps: Amplifying reference gene primers gave estimates of nucleated cell counts. Here immunoSEQ multiplex PCR was the method, and the copy in TCRdb shows in-frame clones only, minus some. V and J calls and clone size are given by that table; D and trimming were obtained from the DNA. The table lists over 85,000 clones, less than 85% of them singletons, with roughly 3.8% in the top ten. There are a few counts of this clone. There are 14 residues in the CDR3. In germline, CDR1 is LGHDT, CDR2 YNNKEL (reference sequence). The junction had 7 bases not matched to a gene; V was cut back by 4 bases and J by 5 bases.

The sequenced material came from peripheral blood. V usage is TRBV3-1 (or the pseudogene TRBV3-2) and J usage is TRBJ2-5; TRBD2 agrees at 7 bases. This TCR came from a woman older than 75 with acute or convalescent COVID-19. The CDR3, as DNA: TGTGCCAGCAGCCCAGCGGGACTGACTGAGACCCAGTACTTC. It translates to CASSPAGLTETQYF.